This T cell receptor beta chain stems from a study of T cell responses to AZD1222 COVID-19 vaccine. Study-wide points: Donors were largely white British and mainly female; clonal diversity was possibly underestimated. Nearly half of the spike-specific TCRs reportedly recognize variant regions that carry no mutations.

About this clone itself: Its specificity is unknown.

Sequenced by immunoSEQ multiplex PCR; TCRdb stores in-frame clones only, minus some. The sample includes roughly 200,000 clones, around 90% seen only once; the top ten take less than 4%. This TCR derives from an adult who received the MenACWY meningococcal vaccine as a control. Material: peripheral blood, obtained 28 days after the second dose of the MenACWY control vaccine.

The CDR3 protein is CAISESTGQGRNEQFF. The CDR3 bases are TGTGCCATCAGTGAGTCGACCGGACAGGGTAGGAATGAGCAGTTCTTC. This chain joins TRBV10-3 and TRBJ2-1, with TRBD1 matching over 8 bases. Trimming at V came to 0 bases and at J to 7 bases, leaving 8 bases not matched to a gene. The CDR3 is made up of 16 amino acids. Germline CDR1 reads ENHRY; CDR2 reads SYGVKD.